The sequence of this TCR beta chain was determined in a study of cytomegalovirus exposure and HLA in healthy donors. V lost 0 bases to trimming and J lost 0 bases, with 29 bases between them. The CDR3 spans 22 residues. In germline, CDR1 is SGDLS, CDR2 YYNGEE. Regarding this clone: Its target is not known.

Findings of the study overall: In a later analysis, several top co-occurrence clusters appeared linked to parvovirus B19, influenza, CMV and Epstein-Barr virus. Another analysis was done later, and it associated 16,951 TCR beta sequences with HLA alleles at 0.05 false discovery rate. Previous analysis showed most TCR beta V segments were productive about 87% or about 30% of the time.

At collection, donors were nominally healthy, but unrecorded immune exposures were probable. The primer mix had 60 Vbeta and 13 Jbeta primers. Profiling relied on immunoSEQ multiplex PCR, and the TCRdb table lists in-frame clones only, not all of them. This table has roughly 190,000 clones, around 84% appearing once. The clonotype comes from a woman aged 45-65 years in good health and CMV-seropositive. V is TRBV9 and J is TRBJ2-3; TRBD1 is a possible D gene (8 bases). Sequencing used PBMCs. CDR3 loop: CASSVAEGRVTGGIRSTDTQYF. In DNA form, the CDR3 reads TGTGCCAGCAGCGTAGCGGAAGGGAGGGTAACAGGGGGGATCCGAAGCACAGATACGCAGTATTTT.